What follows are 30 T cell receptor beta chains derived from one specimen sequenced in a study of blood T cell repertoires in COVID-19. Produced via immunoSEQ multiplex PCR; TCRdb's table is partial and in-frame only. The sample carries roughly 100,000 clones, 70% to 85% recorded once. Sequenced: peripheral blood. Receptors originate from a man aged 70-80 years with acute or convalescent COVID-19.

The CDR3 region has the DNA TGTGCCAGCAGACCAAGGCAGGGGGCTACTTACGAGCAGTACTTC. This gives the protein CASRPRQGATYEQYF. The V gene is TRBV6-5, the J gene TRBJ2-7; 8 bases align to TRBD1. The germline V gene encodes CDR1 MNHEY and CDR2 SVGAGI. Trimming at V came to 6 bases and at J to 4 bases, leaving 11 bases not matched to a gene. This CDR3 region has 15 residues.

The chain is built from TRBV3-1 (or the pseudogene TRBV3-2) and TRBJ2-3; D is ambiguous. The V end was cut by 1 base, the J end by 1 base, with 9 bases between. The CDR3 contains 15 residues. Germline values: CDR1 LGHDT, CDR2 YNNKEL (reference sequence). CDR3 loop: CASSQGAPGTDTQYF. CDR3 coding DNA: TGTGCCAGCAGCCAAGGTGCGCCTGGCACAGATACGCAGTATTTT.

The V call is TRBV2, the J call TRBJ2-1; 9 bases line up with TRBD2. With 4 bases clipped from V and 6 bases from J, the junction kept 4 bases outside the gene matches. The CDR3 spans 14 residues. CDR1 and CDR2 (germline): SNHLY, FYNNEI. The CDR3 is CASSGLAGLNEQFF. In DNA, the CDR3 is TGTGCCAGCAGTGGGCTAGCGGGGCTCAATGAGCAGTTCTTC.

V usage is TRBV7-9 and J usage is TRBJ2-7, with D possibly being TRBD1 (5 bases). CDR1 and CDR2 (germline): SEHNR, FQNEAQ (reference sequence). This CDR3 contains 14 residues. Trimming removed 6 bases from V and 4 bases from J, with 16 bases in between. CDR3 sequence reads: CASSRNTGTYEQYF. The CDR3, as DNA: TGTGCCAGCAGTCGAAACACAGGTACTTACGAGCAGTACTTC. Together with reference TRBV7-9 and TRBJ2-7, the CDR3 gives the full variable domain: DTGVSQNPRHKITKRGQNVTFRCDPISEHNRLYWYRQTLGQGPEFLTYFQNEAQLEKSRLLSDRFSAERPKGSFSTLEIQRTEQGDSAMYLCASSRNTGTYEQYFGPGTRLTVT.

This chain connects TRBV6-5 to TRBJ2-1; weak D call: TRBD2 (6 bases). The V end was cut by 6 bases, the J end by 1 base, with 13 bases between. The V gene's germline CDR1 is MNHEY and CDR2 SVGAGI. There are 15 residues in the CDR3. The CDR3 bases are TGTGCCAGCAGGGACGGGACTTCATCCTACAATGAGCAGTTCTTC. Amino acid sequence: CASRDGTSSYNEQFF.

The chain has TRBV7-9 and TRBJ1-2; 8 bases are a match to TRBD1. Germline trimming cut 5 bases from V and 11 bases from J; bases unmatched to any gene: 10. The CDR3 has 13 amino acids. Germline V lookup: CDR1 SEHNR, CDR2 FQNEAQ (reference sequence). CDR3 in amino acids: CASSPAGGRGYTF. The DNA of the CDR3 is TGTGCCAGCAGCCCGGCAGGGGGCAGGGGGTACACCTTC.

This clone is a singleton in its sample. The rearrangement joins TRBV5-4 to TRBJ2-5; D possibly corresponds to TRBD1 (6 bases). Looked up from germline, CDR1 is SGHNT and CDR2 is YYREEE (reference sequence). V was pared by 4 bases and J by 5 bases, with 12 bases between. The CDR3 contains 13 residues. The CDR3 DNA follows: TGTGCCAGCAGCCCAGGGGAAAGGGAGACCCAGTACTTC. Its protein is CASSPGERETQYF.

V gene TRBV13 combines with J gene TRBJ2-7, with TRBD2 matching over 8 bases. Unmatched junction bases numbered 9, after V lost 0 bases and J lost 5 bases. The CDR3 totals 16 residues. CDR1 is PRHDT and CDR2 is FYEKMQ in the germline V gene (reference sequence). The DNA of the CDR3 is TGTGCCAGCAGCTTAGGGGTTGGCGGGGGGTCCCACGAGCAGTACTTC. Its protein is CASSLGVGGGSHEQYF.

The V call is TRBV3-1 (or the pseudogene TRBV3-2), the J call TRBJ2-7, with D maybe TRBD2 (7 bases). CDR3 length: 15 amino acids. V was trimmed by 1 base and J by 6 bases, leaving 16 bases between them. Germline CDR1 is LGHDT and CDR2 is YNNKEL (reference sequence). CDR3 sequence reads: CASSQGPGGGVEQYF. CDR3 nucleotide sequence: TGTGCCAGCAGCCAAGGTCCGGGGGGCGGGGTCGAGCAGTACTTC.

This clone was detected only a few times. This sequence joins TRBV19 and TRBJ1-4; 7 bases map to TRBD1. V lost 2 bases and J lost 6; bases outside the gene matches: 6. Germline V CDR1 and CDR2: LNHDA, SQIVND (reference sequence). This CDR3 spans 15 amino acids. The CDR3 nucleotides read TGTGCCAGTAGTATAAAAGGGGGCGGCGATGAAAAACTGTTTTTT. Amino acid sequence: CASSIKGGGDEKLFF.

The gene calls are TRBV6-5 and TRBJ2-1; possibly TRBD2 for D (6 bases). Germline V gene lookup returns CDR1 MNHEY and CDR2 SVGAGI. Deletions cut 6 bases from V and 7 bases from J, with 19 bases between. The CDR3 has 15 residues. CDR3 protein: CASRDGGVKSNEQFF. DNA of the CDR3: TGTGCCAGCAGAGACGGGGGAGTCAAGTCTAATGAGCAGTTCTTC.

This chain connects TRBV6-5 to TRBJ1-5; the D is unclear. The germline V gene has CDR1 MNHEY and CDR2 SVGAGI. Trimming shortened V by 7 bases and J by 0 bases, and 13 bases separated the two germline ends. CDR3 length: 15 amino acids. The DNA for the CDR3 is TGTGCCAGCACGCGACCGGGAGCTAGCAATCAGCCCCAGCATTTT. This gives the protein CASTRPGASNQPQHF.

The chain carries TRBV2 and TRBJ1-4, with D possibly TRBD1 on 6 matching bases. V lost 6 bases to trimming and J lost 2 bases, with 13 bases between them. From germline, CDR1 is SNHLY and CDR2 FYNNEI. CDR3 length equals 15 residues. The CDR3: CASSHPGATNEKLFF. The CDR3 region has the DNA TGTGCCAGCAGCCACCCAGGGGCCACTAATGAAAAACTGTTTTTT. The full variable domain, rest sourced from reference TRBV2 and TRBJ1-4, is EPEVTQTPSHQVTQMGQEVILRCVPISNHLYFYWYRQILGQKVEFLVSFYNNEISEKSEIFDDQFSVERPDGSNFTLKIRSTKLEDSAMYFCASSHPGATNEKLFFGSGTQLSVL.

The gene calls are TRBV19 and TRBJ2-1; the match to TRBD2 covers 7 bases. Looked up from germline, CDR1 is LNHDA and CDR2 is SQIVND (reference sequence). Trimming cost V 9 bases and J 6 bases; bases outside gene matches: 17. This CDR3 has 16 amino acids. CDR3 DNA: TGTGCCAGCTCCCTCGGTGGCGGGAGTTTTTCCAATGAGCAGTTCTTC. Translating gives CASSLGGGSFSNEQFF.

The V and J genes are TRBV5-6 and TRBJ1-1; unclear D gene. The CDR3 has 13 amino acids. Trimming shortened V by 3 bases and J by 1 base, and 7 bases separated the two germline ends. Per germline, CDR1 SGHDT and CDR2 YYEEEE. The CDR3 DNA reads as TGTGCCAGCAGCTCCCCCCGGAACACTGAAGCTTTCTTT. Encoded protein: CASSSPRNTEAFF.

V gene TRBV12-3 or TRBV12-4 combines with J gene TRBJ1-1; D remains unclear. With 5 bases removed from V and 1 base from J, the gap between germline ends came to 8 bases. CDR3 length: 13 residues. The CDR3 sequence: CASSIQSNTEAFF. DNA for the CDR3: TGTGCCAGCAGTATCCAGTCGAACACTGAAGCTTTCTTT.

This sequence joins TRBV10-2 and TRBJ1-1, with TRBD1 as a possible D gene (6 bases). Trimming stripped 6 bases from V and 1 base from J, with 9 bases between. This CDR3 has 13 amino acids. CDR1 is WSHSY, CDR2 SAAADI, per germline. CDR3 protein: CASRIQGNTEAFF. The CDR3 DNA follows: TGCGCCAGCAGAATACAGGGGAACACTGAAGCTTTCTTT.

The chain joins TRBV6-6 to TRBJ2-7, with D possibly being TRBD1 (5 bases). Germline CDR1 is MNHNY and CDR2 is SVGAGI (reference sequence). V was shortened by 4 bases and J by 0 bases, with 10 bases between the two germline ends. This CDR3 comprises 14 residues. The CDR3 DNA follows: TGTGCCAGCAGTTCCCAGACAGCCTCCTACGAGCAGTACTTC. It encodes CASSSQTASYEQYF.

This rearrangement joins TRBV18 to TRBJ1-1; maybe TRBD1 (5 bases). Germline CDR1 and CDR2: KGHSH and LQKENI. This CDR3 is built from 13 residues. Trimming cost V 5 bases and J 0 bases, with 7 bases left between them. The CDR3 bases are TGTGCCAGCTCATCAGGGTTGAACACTGAAGCTTTCTTT. This sequence encodes CASSSGLNTEAFF.

The genes are TRBV7-9 and TRBJ2-5; perhaps TRBD1 as D (5 bases). This CDR3 has 14 residues. Germline CDR1 reads SEHNR; CDR2 reads FQNEAQ (reference sequence). With 5 bases removed from V and 1 base from J, the gap between germline ends came to 11 bases. This chain's CDR3 is CASSPNQGQETQYF. The CDR3 DNA follows: TGTGCCAGCAGCCCCAACCAGGGCCAAGAGACCCAGTACTTC.

The rearrangement links TRBV28 to TRBJ1-2, with D unclear. Germline V gene data show CDR1 as MDHEN and CDR2 as SYDVKM. The CDR3 covers 14 residues. V shed 4 bases and J shed 8 bases, with 17 bases lying between them. This CDR3 reads CASSYPPGVRGYTF. The CDR3 nucleotides are TGTGCCAGCAGTTACCCTCCCGGGGTGCGGGGCTACACCTTC.

This chain connects TRBV28 to TRBJ2-1; D may be TRBD2 (6 bases). V gave up 5 bases and J gave up 9 bases, with 11 bases separating them. CDR1 is MDHEN and CDR2 is SYDVKM in the germline V gene. CDR3 size: 12 residues. The CDR3 is CASSPGLREQFF. CDR3 DNA: TGTGCCAGCAGTCCGGGACTTCGTGAGCAGTTCTTC.

The chain joins TRBV9 to TRBJ1-4; 10 bases match TRBD1. The V gene's germline CDR1 is SGDLS and CDR2 YYNGEE. V shed 0 bases, J shed 5 bases, and the junction held 10 bases outside the gene matches. The CDR3 is 18 amino acids. Written as DNA, the CDR3 is TGTGCCAGCAGCGTAGGTTGGGACAGGGGTGTACGAAATGAAAAACTGTTTTTT. Translated: CASSVGWDRGVRNEKLFF.

This rearrangement joins TRBV10-1 to TRBJ2-3, with D possibly TRBD2 on 7 matching bases. V was pared by 0 bases and J by 6 bases, with 16 bases between. Germline V lookup: CDR1 WNHNN, CDR2 SYGVQD (reference sequence). This CDR3 has 16 residues. Here the CDR3 DNA reads TGCGCCAGCAGTGAGTCTAGGGGGGGGGTCACGGATACGCAGTATTTT. Translation: CASSESRGGVTDTQYF.

This clone showed up just a few times. The chain couples TRBV30 to TRBJ1-6; 7 bases fit TRBD1. The CDR3 spans 17 residues. The germline V gene has CDR1 GTSNPN and CDR2 SVGIG (reference sequence). The trim removed 0 bases at V and 0 bases at J, leaving 5 bases unmatched. In DNA form, the CDR3 reads TGTGCCTGGAGTGTATCGGGACAGAGCTCCTATAATTCACCCCTCCACTTT. Protein: CAWSVSGQSSYNSPLHF.

The V gene is TRBV9, the J gene TRBJ1-6; D gene uncertain. Trimming left V 3 bases short and J 5 bases short, with 12 bases between. There are 15 residues in the CDR3. Germline V gene sequence: CDR1 SGDLS, CDR2 YYNGEE. As DNA, the CDR3 is TGTGCCAGCAGCGCCGCCCGGGGTAATAATTCACCCCTCCACTTT. This gives the protein CASSAARGNNSPLHF.

The CDR3 reads CARDWLAGDPQYF. The CDR3 DNA sequence: TGTGCCAGGGATTGGCTAGCGGGAGACCCGCAGTATTTT. The V gene is TRBV28, the J gene TRBJ2-3, with 10 bases that match TRBD2. The CDR3 is 13 amino acids. CDR1 is MDHEN, CDR2 SYDVKM, per germline. With V trimmed by 9 bases and J by 10 bases, 10 bases remained unmatched. Combining the CDR3 with reference TRBV28 and TRBJ2-3 gives the whole variable domain DVKVTQSSRYLVKRTGEKVFLECVQDMDHENMFWYRQDPGLGLRLIYFSYDVKMKEKGDIPEGYSVSREKKERFSLILESASTNQTSMYLCARDWLAGDPQYFGPGTRLTVL.

The gene calls are TRBV19 and TRBJ1-1, with 9 bases aligning to TRBD1. The junction had 11 bases not matched to a gene; V was cut back by 7 bases and J by 2 bases. Germline loops: CDR1 LNHDA, CDR2 SQIVND (reference sequence). The CDR3 has 16 residues. The DNA for the CDR3 is TGTGCCAGTACCTCTCGTGGGACAGGGTTTAACACTGAAGCTTTCTTT. It is translated as CASTSRGTGFNTEAFF.

This sequence joins TRBV6-5 and TRBJ1-1, with TRBD1 identical over 7 bases. Germline CDR1 MNHEY, CDR2 SVGAGI. The CDR3 is 16 amino acids. V shed 0 bases and J 3 bases; nucleotides not matched to a gene: 7. The CDR3 loop is CASSYSSGTVHTEAFF. The CDR3 DNA reads TGTGCCAGCAGTTACTCCTCCGGGACAGTCCACACTGAAGCTTTCTTT.

This sequence joins TRBV6-5 and TRBJ2-6; D is unresolved. Germline loops: CDR1 MNHEY, CDR2 SVGAGI. The V and J ends lost 7 bases and 0 bases respectively, with 4 bases between them. The CDR3 has 13 amino acids. The CDR3 protein is CASKLSGANVLTF. DNA for the CDR3: TGTGCCAGCAAGCTCTCTGGGGCCAACGTCCTGACTTTC.